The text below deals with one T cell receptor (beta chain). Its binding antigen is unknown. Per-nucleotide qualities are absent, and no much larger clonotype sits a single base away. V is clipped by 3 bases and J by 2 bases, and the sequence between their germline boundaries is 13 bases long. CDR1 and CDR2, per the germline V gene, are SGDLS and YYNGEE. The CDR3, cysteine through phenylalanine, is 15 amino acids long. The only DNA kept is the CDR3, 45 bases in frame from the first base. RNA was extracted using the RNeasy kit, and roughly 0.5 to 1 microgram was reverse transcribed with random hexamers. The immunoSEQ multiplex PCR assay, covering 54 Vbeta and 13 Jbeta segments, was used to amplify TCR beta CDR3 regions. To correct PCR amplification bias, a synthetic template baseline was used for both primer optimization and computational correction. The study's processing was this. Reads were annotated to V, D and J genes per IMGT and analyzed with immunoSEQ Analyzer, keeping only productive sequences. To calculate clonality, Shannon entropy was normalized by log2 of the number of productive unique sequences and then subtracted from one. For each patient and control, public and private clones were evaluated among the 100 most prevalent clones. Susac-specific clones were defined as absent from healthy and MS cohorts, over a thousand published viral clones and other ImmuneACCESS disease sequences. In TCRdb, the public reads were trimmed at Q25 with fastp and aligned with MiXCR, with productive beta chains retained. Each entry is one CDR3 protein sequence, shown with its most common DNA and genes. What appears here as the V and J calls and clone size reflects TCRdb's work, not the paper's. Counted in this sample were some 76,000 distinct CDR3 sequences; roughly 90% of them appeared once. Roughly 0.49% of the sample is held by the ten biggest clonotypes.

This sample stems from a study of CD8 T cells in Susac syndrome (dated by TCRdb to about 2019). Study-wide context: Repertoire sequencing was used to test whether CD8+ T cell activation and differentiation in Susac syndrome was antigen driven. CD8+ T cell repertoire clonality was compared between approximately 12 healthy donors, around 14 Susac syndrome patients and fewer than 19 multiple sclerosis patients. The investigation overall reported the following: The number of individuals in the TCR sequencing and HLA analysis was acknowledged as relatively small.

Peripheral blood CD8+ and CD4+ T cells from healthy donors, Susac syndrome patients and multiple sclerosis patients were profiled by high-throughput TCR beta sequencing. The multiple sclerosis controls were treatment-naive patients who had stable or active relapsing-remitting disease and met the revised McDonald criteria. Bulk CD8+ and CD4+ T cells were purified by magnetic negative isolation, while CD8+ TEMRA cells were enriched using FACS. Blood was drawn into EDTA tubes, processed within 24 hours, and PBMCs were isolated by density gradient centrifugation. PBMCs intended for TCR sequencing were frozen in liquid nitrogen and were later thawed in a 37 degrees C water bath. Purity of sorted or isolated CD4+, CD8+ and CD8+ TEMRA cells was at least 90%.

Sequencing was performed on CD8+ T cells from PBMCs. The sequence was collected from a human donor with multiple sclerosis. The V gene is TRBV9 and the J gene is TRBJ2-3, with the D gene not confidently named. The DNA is TGTGCCAGCAGCGGGCACGGGTTTAACACAGATACGCAGTATTTT. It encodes CASSGHGFNTDTQYF.